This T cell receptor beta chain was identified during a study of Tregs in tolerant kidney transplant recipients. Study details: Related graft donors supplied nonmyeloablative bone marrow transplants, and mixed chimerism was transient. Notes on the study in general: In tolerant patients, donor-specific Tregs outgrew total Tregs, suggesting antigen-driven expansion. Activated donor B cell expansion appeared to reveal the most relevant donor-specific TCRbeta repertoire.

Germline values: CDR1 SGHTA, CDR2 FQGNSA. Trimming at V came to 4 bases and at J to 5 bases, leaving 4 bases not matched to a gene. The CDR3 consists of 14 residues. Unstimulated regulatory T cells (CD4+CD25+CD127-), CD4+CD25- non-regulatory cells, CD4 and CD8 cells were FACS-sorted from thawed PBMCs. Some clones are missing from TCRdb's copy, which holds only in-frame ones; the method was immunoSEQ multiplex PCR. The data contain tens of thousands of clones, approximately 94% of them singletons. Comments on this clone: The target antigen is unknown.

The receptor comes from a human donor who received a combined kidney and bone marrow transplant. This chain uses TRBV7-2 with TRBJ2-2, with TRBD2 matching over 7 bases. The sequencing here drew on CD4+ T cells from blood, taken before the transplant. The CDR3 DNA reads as TGTGCCAGCAGCTCGACTAGCTTGACCGGGGAGCTGTTTTTT. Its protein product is CASSSTSLTGELFF.